Listed below are T cell receptor beta chains from one sample, sequenced in a study of long-term antiretroviral therapy in people with HIV. Using immunoSEQ multiplex PCR, the repertoire was profiled, and TCRdb retains in-frame clones only, with some absent. The repertoire has tens of thousands of clones, roughly 78% of them found once; the top ten carry roughly 10%. The sequencing here drew on unsorted PBMCs, taken 1.5 years before starting antiretroviral therapy. These receptors were collected from a man between 18 and 29 years old with HIV. Both conserved end residues are part of each CDR3. A D gene is named only where the DNA matches it firmly. A clone size is listed for some rows: how often the clone was seen (once, few, many), or a class if it is expanded.

D	size	V	J	length	DNA	CDR3
-	-	TRBV9	TRBJ2-3	14	TGTGCCAGCAGCCCCGGGGCGGACACAGATACGCAGTATTTT	CASSPGADTDTQYF
-	-	TRBV27	TRBJ1-2	12	TGTGCCAGCAGGACGGGGGCGAGGGGCTACACCTTC	CASRTGARGYTF
-	-	TRBV5-5	TRBJ1-4	15	TGTGCCAGCAGCCCCCGCAGAATACTTAATGAAAAACTGTTTTTT	CASSPRRILNEKLFF
-	-	TRBV4-3	TRBJ1-3	15	TGCGCCAGCAGCCAAGATCATGGGGCCCGGGGCACCATATATTTT	CASSQDHGARGTIYF
-	few	TRBV27	TRBJ1-1	15	TGTGCCAGCAGTTTCTTAGGGGGGATGAACACTGAAGCTTTCTTT	CASSFLGGMNTEAFF
-	few	TRBV19	TRBJ2-2	16	TGTGCCAGTAGCTCAGGGTATGGGATGGGCACCGGGGAGCTGTTTTTT	CASSSGYGMGTGELFF
-	-	TRBV21-1	TRBJ2-7	14	TGTGCCAGCAGCAACCGGGACAGAGACTACGAGCAGTACTTC	CASSNRDRDYEQYF
-	-	TRBV7-2	TRBJ2-5	14	TGTGCCAGCAGCCCCGACCCCCTAAGGGAGACCCAGTACTTC	CASSPDPLRETQYF
TRBD1	-	TRBV28	TRBJ1-2	14	TGTGCCAGCAGTCTTACAGGGGAGGTCTATGGCTACACCTTC	CASSLTGEVYGYTF
-	-	TRBV9	TRBJ2-3	14	TGTGCCAGCAGCGTAGCTCTCTTGTCAGATACGCAGTATTTT	CASSVALLSDTQYF
-	few	TRBV6-6	TRBJ1-6	14	TGTGCCAGCAGTTACCCAACTAATAATTCACCCCTCCACTTT	CASSYPTNNSPLHF
TRBD1	-	TRBV7-9	TRBJ1-2	15	TGTGCCAGCAGCTACCCGGGACAGTCTAACTATGGCTACACCTTC	CASSYPGQSNYGYTF
TRBD1	-	TRBV19	TRBJ2-3	17	TGTGCCAGTAGTCCGCCCCGCCAGGGGGCAGGCACAGATACGCAGTATTTT	CASSPPRQGAGTDTQYF
-	-	TRBV5-1	TRBJ2-1	11	TGCGCCAGCAGCTTGGGGGTGGAGCAGTTCTTC	CASSLGVEQFF
TRBD2	-	TRBV5-4	TRBJ2-3	16	TGTGCCAGCAGCTTGAAGGCTAGCGGGGGATCAGATACGCAGTATTTT	CASSLKASGGSDTQYF
TRBD2	-	TRBV30	TRBJ2-1	12	TGTGCCTGGAGTGCTTCTAGCGGGAAGCAGTTCTTC	CAWSASSGKQFF
-	-	TRBV19	TRBJ2-7	14	TGTGCCAGTAGTATCGCAGGGGTCTCCTACGAGCAGTACTTC	CASSIAGVSYEQYF
-	-	TRBV30	TRBJ1-2	15	TGTGCCTGGAGTGTAGGTGACAGACCTAACTATGGCTACACCTTC	CAWSVGDRPNYGYTF
-	few	TRBV7-2	TRBJ1-5	14	TGTGCCAGCAGCTCAAGTCTTGGAGGGCAGCCCCAGCATTTT	CASSSSLGGQPQHF
-	few	TRBV4-2	TRBJ1-1	14	TGTGCCAGCACCGGACCGGATCAGAACACTGAAGCTTTCTTT	CASTGPDQNTEAFF
TRBD2	-	TRBV18	TRBJ2-1	16	TGTGCCAGCTCACCGGGACTAGCGGGACCCCTCTATGAGCAGTTCTTC	CASSPGLAGPLYEQFF
TRBD1	-	TRBV30	TRBJ2-7	15	TGTGCCTGGAGTGCAGTGGGACAGGGGAAGAACGAGCAGTACTTC	CAWSAVGQGKNEQYF